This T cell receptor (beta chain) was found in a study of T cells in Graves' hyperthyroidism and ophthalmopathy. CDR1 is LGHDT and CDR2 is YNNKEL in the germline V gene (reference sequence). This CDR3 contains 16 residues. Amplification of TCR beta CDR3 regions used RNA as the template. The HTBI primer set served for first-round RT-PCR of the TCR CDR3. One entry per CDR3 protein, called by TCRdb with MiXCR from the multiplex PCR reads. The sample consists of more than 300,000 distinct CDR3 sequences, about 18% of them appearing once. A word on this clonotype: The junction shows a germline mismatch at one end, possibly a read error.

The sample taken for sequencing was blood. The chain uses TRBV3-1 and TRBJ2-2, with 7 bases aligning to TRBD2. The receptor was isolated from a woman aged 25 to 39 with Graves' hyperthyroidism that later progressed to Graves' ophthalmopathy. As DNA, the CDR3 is TGTGTCAGCAGCCAGAGGAGTCGACTAGCATCCGGGGAGCTGTTTTTT. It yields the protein CVSSQRSRLASGELFF.